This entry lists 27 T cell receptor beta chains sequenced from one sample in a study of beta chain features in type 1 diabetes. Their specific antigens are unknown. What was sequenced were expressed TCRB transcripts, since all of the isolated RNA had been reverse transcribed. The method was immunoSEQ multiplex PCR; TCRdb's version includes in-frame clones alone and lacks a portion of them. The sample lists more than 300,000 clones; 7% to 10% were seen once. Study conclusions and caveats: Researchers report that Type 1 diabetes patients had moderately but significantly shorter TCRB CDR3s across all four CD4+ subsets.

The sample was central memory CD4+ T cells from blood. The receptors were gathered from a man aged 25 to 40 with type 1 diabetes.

CDR3 region: CSVTGSQNIQYF. The CDR3 bases are TGCAGCGTGACAGGGTCCCAGAACATTCAGTACTTC. The V and J genes are TRBV29-1 and TRBJ2-4; 7 nucleotides agree with TRBD1. After removal of 6 bases from V and 7 bases from J, the junction contained 6 bases not matched to a gene. Germline V CDR1 and CDR2: SQVTM, ANQGSEA. CDR3 size: 12 residues.

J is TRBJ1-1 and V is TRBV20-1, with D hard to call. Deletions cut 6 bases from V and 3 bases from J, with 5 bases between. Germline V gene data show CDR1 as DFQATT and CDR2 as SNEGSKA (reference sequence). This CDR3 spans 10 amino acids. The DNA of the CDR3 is TGCAGTGCCCAGGACACTGAAGCTTTCTTT. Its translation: CSAQDTEAFF.

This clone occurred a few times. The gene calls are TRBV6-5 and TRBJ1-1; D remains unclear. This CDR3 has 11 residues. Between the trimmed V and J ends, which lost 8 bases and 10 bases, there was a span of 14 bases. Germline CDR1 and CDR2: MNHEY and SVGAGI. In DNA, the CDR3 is TGTGCCAGCCGTAACAGCTTGGCAGCTTTCTTT. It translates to CASRNSLAAFF.

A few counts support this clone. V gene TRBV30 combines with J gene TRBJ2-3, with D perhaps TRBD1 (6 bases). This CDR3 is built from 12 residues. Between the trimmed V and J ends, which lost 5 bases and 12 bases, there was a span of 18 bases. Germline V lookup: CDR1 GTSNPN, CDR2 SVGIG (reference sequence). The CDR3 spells CAWSLDSHSQYF. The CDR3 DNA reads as TGTGCCTGGTCCTTGGACAGCCATTCACAGTATTTT. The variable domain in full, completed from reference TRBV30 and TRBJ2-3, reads SQTIHQWPATLVQPVGSPLSLECTVEGTSNPNLYWYRQAAGRGLQLLFYSVGIGQISSEVPQNLSASRPQDRQFILSSKKLLLSDSGFYLCAWSLDSHSQYFGPGTRLTVL.

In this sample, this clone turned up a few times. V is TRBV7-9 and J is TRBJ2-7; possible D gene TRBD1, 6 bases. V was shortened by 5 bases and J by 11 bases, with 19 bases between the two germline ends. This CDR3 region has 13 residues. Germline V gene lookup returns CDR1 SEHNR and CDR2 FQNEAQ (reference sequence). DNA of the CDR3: TGTGCCAGCAGCACGCGAGGGACACGCACTAAGTACTTC. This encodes CASSTRGTRTKYF.

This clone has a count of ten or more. The CDR3 sequence: CASSPASHAYEQYF. CDR3 coding DNA: TGTGCCAGCTCACCTGCCAGCCATGCCTACGAGCAGTACTTC. The gene calls are TRBV18 and TRBJ2-7; D ambiguous. V was shortened by 3 bases and J by 2 bases, with 11 bases between the two germline ends. The CDR3 has 14 residues. CDR1 KGHSH and CDR2 LQKENI come from the germline V gene. Together with reference TRBV18 and TRBJ2-7, the CDR3 gives the full variable domain: NAGVMQNPRHLVRRRGQEARLRCSPMKGHSHVYWYRQLPEEGLKFMVYLQKENIIDESGMPKERFSAEFPKEGPSILRIQQVVRGDSAAYFCASSPASHAYEQYFGPGTRLTVT.

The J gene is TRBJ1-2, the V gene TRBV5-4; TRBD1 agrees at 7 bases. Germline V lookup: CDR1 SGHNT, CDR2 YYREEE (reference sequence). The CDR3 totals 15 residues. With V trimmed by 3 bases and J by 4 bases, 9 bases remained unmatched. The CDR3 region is CASSSWGTDSYGYTF. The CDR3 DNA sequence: TGTGCCAGCAGCTCGTGGGGGACAGACTCCTATGGCTACACCTTC.

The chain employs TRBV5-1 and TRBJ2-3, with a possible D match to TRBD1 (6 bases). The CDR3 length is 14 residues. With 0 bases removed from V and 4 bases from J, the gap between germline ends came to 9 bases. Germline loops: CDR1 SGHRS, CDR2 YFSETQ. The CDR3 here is CASSLGGPADTQYF. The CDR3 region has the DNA TGCGCCAGCAGCTTGGGGGGGCCCGCAGATACGCAGTATTTT.

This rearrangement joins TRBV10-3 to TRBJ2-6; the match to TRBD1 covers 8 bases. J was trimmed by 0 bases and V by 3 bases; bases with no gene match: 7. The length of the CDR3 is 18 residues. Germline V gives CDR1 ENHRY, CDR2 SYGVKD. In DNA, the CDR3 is TGTGCCATCAGTGACCAGACAGGGGCTCTCTCTGGGGCCAACGTCCTGACTTTC. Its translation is CAISDQTGALSGANVLTF.

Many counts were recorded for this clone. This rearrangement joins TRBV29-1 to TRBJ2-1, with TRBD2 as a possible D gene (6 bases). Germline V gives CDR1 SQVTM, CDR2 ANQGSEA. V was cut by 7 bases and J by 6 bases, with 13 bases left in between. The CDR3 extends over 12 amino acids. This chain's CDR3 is CSGGAEGNEQFF. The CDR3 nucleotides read TGCAGCGGAGGAGCGGAGGGCAATGAGCAGTTCTTC.

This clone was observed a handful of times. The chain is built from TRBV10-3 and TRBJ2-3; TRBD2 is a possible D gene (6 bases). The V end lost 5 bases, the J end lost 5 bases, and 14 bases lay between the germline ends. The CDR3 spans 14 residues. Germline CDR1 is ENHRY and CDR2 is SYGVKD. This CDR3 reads CAISRTEEGDTQYF. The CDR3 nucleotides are TGTGCCATCAGTCGGACGGAGGAGGGAGATACGCAGTATTTT.

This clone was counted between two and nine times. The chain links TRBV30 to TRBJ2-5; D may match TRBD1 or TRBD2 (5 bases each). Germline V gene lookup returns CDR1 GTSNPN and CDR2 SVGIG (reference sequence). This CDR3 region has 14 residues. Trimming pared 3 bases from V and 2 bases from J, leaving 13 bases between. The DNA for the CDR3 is TGTGCCTGGAGCAGGAGAGGGGCTCAAGAGACCCAGTACTTC. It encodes CAWSRRGAQETQYF.

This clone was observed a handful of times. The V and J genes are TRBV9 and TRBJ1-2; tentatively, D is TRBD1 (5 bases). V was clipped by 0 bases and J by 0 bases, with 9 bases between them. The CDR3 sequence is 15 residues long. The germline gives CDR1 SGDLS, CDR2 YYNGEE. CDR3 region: CASSVDGAANYGYTF. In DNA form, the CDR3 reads TGTGCCAGCAGCGTAGATGGGGCCGCTAACTATGGCTACACCTTC.

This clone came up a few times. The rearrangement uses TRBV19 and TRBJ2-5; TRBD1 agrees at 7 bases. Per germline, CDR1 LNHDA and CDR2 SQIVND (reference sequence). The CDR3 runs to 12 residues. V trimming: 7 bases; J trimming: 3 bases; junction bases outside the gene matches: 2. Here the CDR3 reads CASNTGEETQYF. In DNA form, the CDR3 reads TGTGCCAGTAACACAGGGGAAGAGACCCAGTACTTC. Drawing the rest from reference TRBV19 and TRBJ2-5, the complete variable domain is DGGITQSPKYLFRKEGQNVTLSCEQNLNHDAMYWYRQDPGQGLRLIYYSQIVNDFQKGDIAEGYSVSREKKESFPLTVTSAQKNPTAFYLCASNTGEETQYFGPGTRLLVL.

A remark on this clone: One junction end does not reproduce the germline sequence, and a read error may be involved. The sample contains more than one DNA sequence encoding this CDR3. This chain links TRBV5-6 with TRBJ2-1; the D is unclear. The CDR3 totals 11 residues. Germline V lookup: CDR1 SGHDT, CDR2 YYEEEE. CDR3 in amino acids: CASSLGYEQFF. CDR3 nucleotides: TGCGCCAGCAGCTTGGGGTATGAGCAGTTCTTC.

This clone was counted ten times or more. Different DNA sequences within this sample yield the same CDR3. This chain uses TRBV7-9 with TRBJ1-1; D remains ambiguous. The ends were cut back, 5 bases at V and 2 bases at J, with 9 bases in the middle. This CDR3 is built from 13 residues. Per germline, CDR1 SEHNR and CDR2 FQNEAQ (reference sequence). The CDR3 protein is CASSRHPNTEAFF. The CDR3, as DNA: TGTGCCAGCAGCCGACATCCCAACACTGAAGCTTTCTTT. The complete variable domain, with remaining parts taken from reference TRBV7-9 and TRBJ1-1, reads DTGVSQNPRHKITKRGQNVTFRCDPISEHNRLYWYRQTLGQGPEFLTYFQNEAQLEKSRLLSDRFSAERPKGSFSTLEIQRTEQGDSAMYLCASSRHPNTEAFFGQGTRLTVV.

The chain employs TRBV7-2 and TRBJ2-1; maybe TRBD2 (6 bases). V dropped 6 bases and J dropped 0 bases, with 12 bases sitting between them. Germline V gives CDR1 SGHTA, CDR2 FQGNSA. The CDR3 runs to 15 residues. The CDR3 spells CASSWDSASYNEQFF. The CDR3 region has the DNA TGTGCCAGCAGTTGGGACTCGGCCTCCTACAATGAGCAGTTCTTC.

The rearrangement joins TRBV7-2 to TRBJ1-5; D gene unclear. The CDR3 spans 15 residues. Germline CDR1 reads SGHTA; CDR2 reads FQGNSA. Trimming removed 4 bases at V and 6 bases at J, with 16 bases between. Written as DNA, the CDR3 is TGTGCCAGCAGCTCCTTCTTAGGTGGGTCTCAGCCCCAGCATTTT. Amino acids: CASSSFLGGSQPQHF.

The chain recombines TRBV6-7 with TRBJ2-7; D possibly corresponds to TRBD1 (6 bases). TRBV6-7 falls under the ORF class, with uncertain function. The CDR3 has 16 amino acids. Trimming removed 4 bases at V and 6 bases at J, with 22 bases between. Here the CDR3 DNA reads TGTGCCAGCAGTTCGAGAGCCGGGACACGAAGGGGCGAGCAGTACTTC. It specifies CASSSRAGTRRGEQYF.

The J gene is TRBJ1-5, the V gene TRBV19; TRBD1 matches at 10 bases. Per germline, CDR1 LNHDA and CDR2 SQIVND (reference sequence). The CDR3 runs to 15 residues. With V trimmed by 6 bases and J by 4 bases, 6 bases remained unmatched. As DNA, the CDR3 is TGTGCCAGTAGGGAGACAGGGGGCCCAAATCAGCCCCAGCATTTT. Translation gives CASRETGGPNQPQHF.

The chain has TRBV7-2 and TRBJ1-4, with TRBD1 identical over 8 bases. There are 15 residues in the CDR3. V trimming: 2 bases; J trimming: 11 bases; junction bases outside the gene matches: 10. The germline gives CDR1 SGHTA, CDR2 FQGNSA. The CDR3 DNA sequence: TGTGCCAGCAGCTTACGATTTGGACAGGGAGGGAAACTGTTTTTT. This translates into CASSLRFGQGGKLFF.

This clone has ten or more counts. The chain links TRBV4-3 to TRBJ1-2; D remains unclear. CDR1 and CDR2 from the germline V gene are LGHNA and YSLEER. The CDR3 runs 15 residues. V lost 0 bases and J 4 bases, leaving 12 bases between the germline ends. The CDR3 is CASSQEIREPYGYTF. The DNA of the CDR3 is TGCGCCAGCAGCCAAGAGATTAGGGAACCCTATGGCTACACCTTC.

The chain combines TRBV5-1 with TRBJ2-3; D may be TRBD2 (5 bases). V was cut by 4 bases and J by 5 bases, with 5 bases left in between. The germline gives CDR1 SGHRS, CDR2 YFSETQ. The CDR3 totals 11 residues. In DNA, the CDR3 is TGCGCCAGCAGCCGGGAAGATACGCAGTATTTT. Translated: CASSREDTQYF.

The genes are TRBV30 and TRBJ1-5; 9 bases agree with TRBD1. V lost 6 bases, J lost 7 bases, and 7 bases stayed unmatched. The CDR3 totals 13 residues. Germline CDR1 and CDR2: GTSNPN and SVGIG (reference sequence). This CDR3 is CACRDRVDQPQHF. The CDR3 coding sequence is TGTGCCTGTAGGGACAGGGTAGACCAGCCCCAGCATTTT.

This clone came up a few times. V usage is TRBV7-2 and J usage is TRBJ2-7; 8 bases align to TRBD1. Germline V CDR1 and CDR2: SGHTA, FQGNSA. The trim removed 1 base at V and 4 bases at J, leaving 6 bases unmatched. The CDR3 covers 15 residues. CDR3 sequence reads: CASSLGLDRAYEQYF. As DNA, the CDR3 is TGTGCCAGCAGCTTAGGACTGGACAGGGCTTACGAGCAGTACTTC.

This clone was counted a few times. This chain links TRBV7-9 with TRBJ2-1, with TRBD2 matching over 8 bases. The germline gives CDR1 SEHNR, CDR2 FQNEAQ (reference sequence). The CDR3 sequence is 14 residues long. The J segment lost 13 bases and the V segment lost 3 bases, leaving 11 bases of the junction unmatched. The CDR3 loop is CASSFSGLAASQFF. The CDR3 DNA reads TGTGCCAGCAGCTTCTCCGGACTAGCAGCATCCCAGTTCTTC. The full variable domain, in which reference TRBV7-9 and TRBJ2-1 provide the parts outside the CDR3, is DTGVSQNPRHKITKRGQNVTFRCDPISEHNRLYWYRQTLGQGPEFLTYFQNEAQLEKSRLLSDRFSAERPKGSFSTLEIQRTEQGDSAMYLCASSFSGLAASQFFGPGTRLTVL.

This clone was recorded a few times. CDR3 in amino acids: CASSLPTSNDAQFF. The CDR3 DNA is TGTGCCAGCAGCCTCCCTACTAGCAATGATGCGCAGTTCTTC. The chain joins TRBV5-4 to TRBJ2-1; D may be TRBD2 (6 bases). The germline CDR1 and CDR2 sequences are SGHNT and YYREEE (reference sequence). Deletions cut 4 bases from V and 12 bases from J, with 20 bases between. The CDR3 is 14 residues long.